The 21 T cell receptor beta chains listed next were all sequenced from one sample in a study of T-cell reconstitution after alpha-beta-depleted transplantation in children. Unique molecular identifiers were incorporated into the prepared TCRbeta library. Using its own MiXCR run on the PCR reads, TCRdb lists one record per CDR3 protein. The sample shows 150,000 to 200,000 distinct CDR3 sequences, more than 6.5% of them seen only once. The specimen comprised PBMCs from the stem cell graft donor, sampled from the stem cell graft. These receptors came from a human donor who donated a stem cell graft to a child with Wiskott-Aldrich syndrome.

This clonotype was picked up many times. V usage is TRBV3-1 and J usage is TRBJ1-5, with a weak D call TRBD1 (6 bases). This CDR3 is built from 14 residues. Germline CDR1 is LGHDT and CDR2 is YNNKEL (reference sequence). Trimming removed 7 bases at V and 4 bases at J, with 14 bases between. The CDR3 coding sequence is TGTGCCAGCACGTACGGGACAACGAATCAGCCCCAGCATTTT. It codes for CASTYGTTNQPQHF.

This clonotype was observed many times. J is TRBJ2-7 and V is TRBV5-1; weak D call: TRBD2 (6 bases). Trimming took off 4 bases at V and 4 bases at J, with 12 bases between the two ends. Germline CDR1 SGHRS, CDR2 YFSETQ. CDR3 length: 13 residues. The CDR3 nucleotides are TGCGCCAGCAGCCACGGGGGTCAGTACGAGCAGTACTTC. Its protein is CASSHGGQYEQYF.

This clonotype was seen at least ten times. The chain recombines TRBV5-1 with TRBJ2-2; 9 bases fit TRBD1. This CDR3 has 17 residues. Looked up from germline, CDR1 is SGHRS and CDR2 is YFSETQ. The ends lost 2 bases at V and 4 bases at J; junction bases unmatched: 9. The CDR3: CASSLLTGGASTGELFF. The CDR3 DNA sequence: TGCGCCAGCAGCTTATTAACAGGGGGCGCGAGCACCGGGGAGCTGTTTTTT.

This clonotype appeared many times. The chain couples TRBV25-1 to TRBJ2-3; TRBD1 matches at 9 bases. Germline V lookup: CDR1 MGHDK, CDR2 SYGVNS. The CDR3 totals 16 residues. After removal of 4 bases from V and 2 bases from J, the junction contained 7 bases not matched to a gene. The chain's CDR3 is CASSAYRGRYTDTQYF. Written as DNA, the CDR3 is TGTGCCAGCAGTGCCTACAGGGGGCGATACACAGATACGCAGTATTTT. Full variable domain (missing parts from reference TRBV25-1 and TRBJ2-3): EADIYQTPRYLVIGTGKKITLECSQTMGHDKMYWYQQDPGMELHLIHYSYGVNSTEKGDLSSESTVSRIRTEHFPLTLESARPSHTSQYLCASSAYRGRYTDTQYFGPGTRLTVL.

This clonotype was counted a few times. The rearrangement joins TRBV20-1 to TRBJ2-3; 10 nucleotides line up with TRBD2. The ends lost 5 bases at V and 2 bases at J; junction bases unmatched: 4. The CDR3 runs to 14 residues. CDR1 DFQATT and CDR2 SNEGSKA come from the germline V gene (reference sequence). CDR3 bases: TGCAGTGCTGGAGCGGGAGGGGACACAGATACGCAGTATTTT. Protein: CSAGAGGDTDTQYF.

This clonotype was seen ten or more times. V is TRBV7-8 and J is TRBJ2-7; D could derive from TRBD1 or TRBD2 (5 bases each). CDR1 is SGHVS and CDR2 is FQNEAQ in the germline V gene. V lost 5 bases to trimming and J lost 4 bases, with 18 bases between them. This CDR3 has 15 amino acids. The CDR3 DNA reads as TGTGCCAGCAGCCCTCCCGGGACGGGGTATTACGAGCAGTACTTC. This gives the protein CASSPPGTGYYEQYF.

This clonotype was seen only a few times. V is TRBV2 and J is TRBJ1-2, with D tentatively TRBD1 (6 bases). There are 14 residues in the CDR3. Germline CDR1 and CDR2: SNHLY and FYNNEI. Trimming removed 6 bases at V and 4 bases at J, with 15 bases between. The CDR3 region is CASRTRGTTYGYTF. DNA for the CDR3: TGTGCCAGCAGGACAAGAGGGACAACCTATGGCTACACCTTC.

This clonotype was picked up many times. V is TRBV12-3 or TRBV12-4 and J is TRBJ2-7; 7 bases map to TRBD1. The CDR3 is made up of 13 amino acids. The trim removed 6 bases at V and 3 bases at J, leaving 5 bases unmatched. The CDR3 DNA follows: TGTGCCAGCAGCCGTGGGACAGTCTACGAGCAGTACTTC. Its protein product is CASSRGTVYEQYF.

The genes are TRBV28 and TRBJ2-5; D call uncertain. CDR3 length: 15 amino acids. V was pared by 10 bases and J by 0 bases, with 18 bases between. Germline lookup yields CDR1 MDHEN and CDR2 SYDVKM. In nucleotides, the CDR3 is TGTGCCATCACACCCCGTGGGATGTACCAAGAGACCCAGTACTTC. This encodes CAITPRGMYQETQYF.

This clonotype was recorded at least ten times. The chain recombines TRBV6-1 with TRBJ1-5; D gene uncertain. The germline V gene encodes CDR1 MNHNS and CDR2 SASEGT. V shed 2 bases and J shed 5 bases, with 7 bases lying between them. The CDR3 has 13 amino acids. This chain's CDR3 is CASSESFDQPQHF. In nucleotides, the CDR3 is TGTGCCAGCAGTGAATCGTTTGATCAGCCCCAGCATTTT.

There are a few counts of this clonotype. The chain has TRBV10-3 and TRBJ1-1; D perhaps matches TRBD1 (6 bases). CDR1 is ENHRY, CDR2 SYGVKD, per germline. Trimming shortened V by 7 bases and J by 1 base, and 13 bases separated the two germline ends. CDR3 length: 14 amino acids. In nucleotides, the CDR3 is TGTGCCATCACCCCGGGGGCGGAGAACACTGAAGCTTTCTTT. Amino acid sequence: CAITPGAENTEAFF.

J is TRBJ2-6 and V is TRBV7-2; D is unclear. CDR3 length: 15 amino acids. Looked up from germline, CDR1 is SGHTA and CDR2 is FQGNSA. The V end was cut by 4 bases, the J end by 0 bases, with 7 bases between. This CDR3 reads CASSSLGSGANVLTF. In DNA form, the CDR3 reads TGTGCCAGCAGCTCGCTTGGCTCTGGGGCCAACGTCCTGACTTTC.

This clonotype was seen a handful of times. The chain couples TRBV19 to TRBJ1-5, with D possibly being TRBD1 (5 bases). This CDR3 has 14 residues. Germline CDR1 is LNHDA and CDR2 is SQIVND (reference sequence). Trimming took off 3 bases at V and 5 bases at J, with 11 bases between the two ends. CDR3 protein: CASSISTGYQPQHF. CDR3 DNA: TGTGCCAGTAGTATCTCTACAGGATATCAGCCCCAGCATTTT.

This clonotype was counted a few times. The chain combines TRBV5-1 with TRBJ1-1; 11 bases fit TRBD1. This CDR3 spans 15 amino acids. V trimming: 7 bases; J trimming: 3 bases; junction bases outside the gene matches: 8. Germline values: CDR1 SGHRS, CDR2 YFSETQ. The CDR3 spells CASRTGGEAHTEAFF. The CDR3 DNA reads TGCGCCAGCCGGACAGGGGGCGAGGCCCACACTGAAGCTTTCTTT.

This clonotype has ten or more counts. This chain joins TRBV20-1 and TRBJ2-5; the D is unclear. V gave up 2 bases and J gave up 1 base, with 11 bases separating them. Per the germline V gene, CDR1 is DFQATT and CDR2 is SNEGSKA (reference sequence). The CDR3 is 14 residues long. CDR3 in DNA: TGCAGTGCTAGACCTTTGGTCTCCCAAGAGACCCAGTACTTC. Protein: CSARPLVSQETQYF.

Concerning this clonotype: This may be a read error, as it is one base from a much larger clone. V and J are TRBV12-3 or TRBV12-4 and TRBJ1-6; 9 bases match TRBD1. Trimming removed 3 bases from V and 7 bases from J; junction bases left unmatched: 4. The CDR3 consists of 15 residues. The CDR3 bases are TGTGCCAGCAGTTTTTACAGGGGGCTGAATTCACCCCTCCACTTT. Amino acid sequence: CASSFYRGLNSPLHF.

This clonotype was recorded many times. The chain couples TRBV6-4 to TRBJ2-1; 12 bases are a match to TRBD2. V shed 4 bases, J shed 3 bases, and the junction held 10 bases outside the gene matches. There are 18 residues in the CDR3. CDR1 and CDR2 from the germline V gene are MRHNA and SNTAGT. In DNA form, the CDR3 reads TGTGCCAGCAGTGCCTCCGTGCCTAGCGGGGGGGACTACAATGAGCAGTTCTTC. It encodes CASSASVPSGGDYNEQFF.

In its sample, this clonotype was seen many times. The V and J genes are TRBV7-2 and TRBJ2-2; 8 bases map to TRBD1. V dropped 2 bases and J dropped 1; count of bases not matched to a gene: 3. Germline V gene lookup returns CDR1 SGHTA and CDR2 FQGNSA. The CDR3 extends over 16 amino acids. CDR3 protein: CASSLTGTGNTGELFF. The CDR3 nucleotides read TGTGCCAGCAGCTTAACCGGGACAGGGAACACCGGGGAGCTGTTTTTT.

This clonotype has a count of ten or more. The chain is built from TRBV5-1 and TRBJ1-2, with D perhaps TRBD1 (6 bases). There are 14 residues in the CDR3. Per germline, CDR1 SGHRS and CDR2 YFSETQ. The V end was cut by 4 bases, the J end by 4 bases, with 14 bases between. The CDR3 DNA is TGCGCCAGCAGCGTGGGCGGACAGAGCTATGGCTACACCTTC. Translated, it gives CASSVGGQSYGYTF. Full variable domain (outside the CDR3, taken from reference TRBV5-1 and TRBJ1-2): KAGVTQTPRYLIKTRGQQVTLSCSPISGHRSVSWYQQTPGQGLQFLFEYFSETQRNKGNFPGRFSGRQFSNSRSEMNVSTLELGDSALYLCASSVGGQSYGYTFGSGTRLTVV.

This clonotype was detected ten times or more. V usage is TRBV12-3 or TRBV12-4 and J usage is TRBJ2-7; D gene ambiguous. The CDR3 is 13 amino acids. V lost 1 base and J lost 5, with 9 bases in between. CDR3 nucleotide sequence: TGTGCCAGCAGTTTAGGGGCGTGGAACGAGCAGTACTTC. Translation gives CASSLGAWNEQYF.

This clonotype was detected ten times or more. The CDR3 protein is CASSLEPRGRPLSYEQYF. CDR3 coding DNA: TGCGCCAGCAGCTTGGAGCCCAGGGGGCGCCCCCTCTCCTACGAGCAGTACTTC. The chain couples TRBV5-1 to TRBJ2-7; 8 bases map to TRBD1. The ends lost 0 bases at V and 0 bases at J; junction bases unmatched: 11. CDR3 size: 18 residues. The V gene's germline CDR1 is SGHRS and CDR2 YFSETQ.